The subject of this entry is one T cell receptor (beta chain). This CDR3 spans 15 amino acids. Trimming left V 3 bases short and J 2 bases short, with 11 bases between. CDR1 LNHDA and CDR2 SQIVND come from the germline V gene (reference sequence). The record originates from a study of T cell responses to AZD1222 COVID-19 vaccine. TCRdb keeps only in-frame clones here, not all; method: immunoSEQ multiplex PCR. The table includes 75,000 to 100,000 clones, roughly 92% detected once. This chain links TRBV19 with TRBJ1-5; the D gene is possibly TRBD1 (6 bases). Sequenced here: peripheral blood, sampled 28 days after the second AZD1222 dose. The clonotype comes from an adult who received the AZD1222 COVID-19 vaccine. Here the CDR3 reads CASSMGSGGNQPQHF. DNA of the CDR3: TGTGCCAGTAGTATGGGATCAGGGGGCAATCAGCCCCAGCATTTT.